What follows are 11 T cell receptor beta chains derived from one specimen sequenced in a study of human T cells and chemical hapten exposure. The time point denotes: patch test 1, 2 weeks after DPC sensitization. Treatment specified: therapeutic diphenylcyclopropenone sensitization with weekly scalp DPC. MiXCR was run by TCRdb on the RACE reads, yielding one entry per CDR3 protein. The table has some 400,000 distinct CDR3 sequences, about 4.8% seen once. This sample comprised whole blood, obtained in connection with sensitization to the hapten diphenylcyclopropenone (DPC). Receptors originate from a woman in her fifties or sixties with alopecia areata. Some clones in this sample may be carry-over from other donors' samples.

This clonotype was seen many times. This rearrangement joins TRBV25-1 to TRBJ1-1; no reliable D call. CDR1 is MGHDK and CDR2 is SYGVNS in the germline V gene. V lost 6 bases to trimming and J lost 3 bases, with 20 bases between them. The CDR3 runs to 16 residues. The CDR3 sequence: CASRAYGAKEDTEAFF. As DNA, the CDR3 is TGTGCCAGCAGGGCGTATGGAGCCAAGGAGGACACTGAAGCTTTCTTT.

V usage is TRBV15 and J usage is TRBJ2-7, with D perhaps matching TRBD2 (5 bases). Looked up from germline, CDR1 is LNHNV and CDR2 is YYDKDF (reference sequence). The CDR3 sequence is 16 residues long. The V end was cut by 0 bases, the J end by 4 bases, with 16 bases between. The CDR3 is CATSRDETSSGYEQYF. CDR3 sequence (DNA): TGTGCCACCAGCAGAGATGAGACTTCCTCGGGGTACGAGCAGTACTTC.

This clonotype was detected many times. The V gene is TRBV4-1, the J gene TRBJ2-5, with D uncertain. Trimming took 0 bases from V and 0 from J, leaving 11 bases between them. The germline gives CDR1 MGHRA, CDR2 YSYEKL. CDR3 length: 16 residues. The CDR3 nucleotides read TGCGCCAGCAGCCAAGATAACAGTCCGTACCAAGAGACCCAGTACTTC. Protein: CASSQDNSPYQETQYF.

This chain joins TRBV9 and TRBJ2-7; D is possibly TRBD2 (6 bases). The CDR3 length is 15 residues. The germline CDR1 and CDR2 sequences are SGDLS and YYNGEE. V was trimmed by 0 bases and J by 2 bases, leaving 12 bases between them. The CDR3 loop is CASSVGAEGAYEQYF. The CDR3 nucleotides are TGTGCCAGCAGCGTAGGAGCGGAGGGTGCCTACGAGCAGTACTTC.

This chain joins TRBV28 and TRBJ2-7, with 16 bases fitting TRBD2. The CDR3 sequence is 16 residues long. CDR1 and CDR2 (germline): MDHEN, SYDVKM. J was trimmed by 6 bases and V by 5 bases; bases with no gene match: 7. Here the CDR3 reads CASSPGLAGGPAEQYF. The CDR3 nucleotides read TGTGCCAGCAGTCCGGGACTAGCGGGAGGGCCTGCCGAGCAGTACTTC.

For this clonotype: This is likely a read error, given that the CDR3 carries no conserved phenylalanine or tryptophan at its end. The DNA is left out, because the CDR3 cannot be placed on it with certainty; the CDR3 is given as TCRdb lists it. V and J are TRBV6-5 and TRBJ2-1; the D call in the table, TRBD1, was not verified against the DNA. Germline V gene data show CDR1 as MNHEY and CDR2 as SVGAGI. The CDR3 has 12 residues if both end residues are counted. CDR3 protein: CASSYGPGQGDV.

This clonotype was detected many times. The gene calls are TRBV18 and TRBJ1-1, with unresolved D. Trimming took 0 bases from V and 0 from J, leaving 8 bases between them. Germline V gene lookup returns CDR1 KGHSH and CDR2 LQKENI. This CDR3 has 15 residues. CDR3 protein: CASSPPPLLNTEAFF. As DNA, the CDR3 is TGTGCCAGCTCACCACCCCCATTATTGAACACTGAAGCTTTCTTT.

There are many counts of this clonotype. V and J are TRBV13 and TRBJ2-2, with D perhaps TRBD1 (6 bases). Germline assignment: CDR1 PRHDT and CDR2 FYEKMQ (reference sequence). The V end lost 4 bases, the J end lost 4 bases, and 16 bases lay between the germline ends. The CDR3 is made up of 16 amino acids. The CDR3 nucleotides read TGTGCCAGCAGCTCACAGGGTAGAGGTTTCACCGGGGAGCTGTTTTTT. Its protein product is CASSSQGRGFTGELFF.

In this sample, this clonotype turned up many times. V gene TRBV28 combines with J gene TRBJ2-7; D ambiguous. The CDR3 is 13 amino acids. The germline gives CDR1 MDHEN, CDR2 SYDVKM. V was pared by 6 bases and J by 2 bases, with 11 bases between. This CDR3 reads CASSPTPPYEQYF. The CDR3 DNA is TGTGCCAGCAGCCCAACCCCTCCCTACGAGCAGTACTTC.

This clonotype has at least ten counts. The V and J genes are TRBV9 and TRBJ2-7; a possible D gene is TRBD2 (5 bases). The CDR3 loop spans 15 amino acids. V was cut by 0 bases and J by 0 bases, with 10 bases left in between. Germline-derived CDR1 and CDR2 are SGDLS and YYNGEE. Here the CDR3 reads CASSVGQDFSYEQYF. In DNA form, the CDR3 reads TGTGCCAGCAGCGTAGGGCAGGACTTCTCCTACGAGCAGTACTTC.

The genes are TRBV5-1 and TRBJ1-1, with D unresolved. CDR1 SGHRS and CDR2 YFSETQ come from the germline V gene. With 3 bases removed from V and 6 bases from J, the gap between germline ends came to 9 bases. The CDR3 extends over 12 amino acids. The CDR3 loop reads CASSSGYPEAFF. The CDR3 region has the DNA TGCGCCAGCAGCTCAGGTTACCCTGAAGCTTTCTTT.